A selection of T cell receptor beta chains follows, all from one sample in a study of blood T cell repertoires in COVID-19. Sequencing used immunoSEQ multiplex PCR; TCRdb keeps in-frame clones, though not all of them. Among approximately 220,000 clones listed, 80% to 90% were seen once. Specimen: PBMCs or T cells enriched from blood (not recorded which). Receptor source: a woman aged 18 to 35 in a cohort exposed to, infected with or recovered from COVID-19 (not recorded which). Each CDR3 is given with its conserved first and last residue. A D gene is named only where the DNA matches it firmly. Only part of the rows carry a size: once, few, many, or a class if the clone is expanded.

v_gene: TRBV28; j_gene: TRBJ1-5; len: 15; d_gene: TRBD1; abundance: -; CDR3nt: TGTGCCAGCACCAACAGGGGAATTGGCAATCAGCCCCAGCATTTT; CDR3aa: CASTNRGIGNQPQHF
v_gene: TRBV5-1; j_gene: TRBJ2-5; len: 15; d_gene: -; abundance: -; CDR3nt: TGCGCCAGCAGCTTGGGAACAGAACCGGGGGAGACCCAGTACTTC; CDR3aa: CASSLGTEPGETQYF
v_gene: TRBV7-9; j_gene: TRBJ1-1; len: 14; d_gene: TRBD1; abundance: -; CDR3nt: TGTGCCAGCAGCTCACAGGGGAAATACACTGAAGCTTTCTTT; CDR3aa: CASSSQGKYTEAFF
v_gene: TRBV10-3; j_gene: TRBJ2-1; len: 19; d_gene: TRBD2; abundance: -; CDR3nt: TGTGCCATCAGTGCGGGGGGTAGCGGGAGTCCAGCGTCCTACAATGAGCAGTTCTTC; CDR3aa: CAISAGGSGSPASYNEQFF
v_gene: TRBV7-6; j_gene: TRBJ1-2; len: 13; d_gene: TRBD1; abundance: -; CDR3nt: TGTGCCAGCAGCCTAAGACAGGGCGGAGGCTACACCTTC; CDR3aa: CASSLRQGGGYTF
v_gene: TRBV12-3/TRBV12-4; j_gene: TRBJ1-2; len: 13; d_gene: -; abundance: -; CDR3nt: TGTGCCAGCAGTTTAAGTTCCGGGGTTGGCTACACCTTC; CDR3aa: CASSLSSGVGYTF
v_gene: TRBV5-1; j_gene: TRBJ2-3; len: 14; d_gene: -; abundance: -; CDR3nt: TGCGCCAGCAGCTTGGATCAGGGCCCCGGTACGCAGTATTTT; CDR3aa: CASSLDQGPGTQYF
v_gene: TRBV12-3/TRBV12-4; j_gene: TRBJ1-5; len: 13; d_gene: -; abundance: -; CDR3nt: TGTGCCAGCAGTTTAGCGGCTCAGCAGCCCCAGCATTTT; CDR3aa: CASSLAAQQPQHF
v_gene: TRBV19; j_gene: TRBJ1-5; len: 14; d_gene: -; abundance: -; CDR3nt: TGTGCCAGTAGTATACAGGGGAGTTTTCAGCCCCAGCATTTT; CDR3aa: CASSIQGSFQPQHF
v_gene: TRBV29-1; j_gene: TRBJ1-4; len: 12; d_gene: TRBD1; abundance: -; CDR3nt: TGCAGCACAAGGACAGGGGATGAAAAACTGTTTTTT; CDR3aa: CSTRTGDEKLFF
v_gene: TRBV7-2; j_gene: TRBJ2-3; len: 13; d_gene: -; abundance: -; CDR3nt: TGTGCCAGCAGCTTCGGGACAACAGATACGCAGTATTTT; CDR3aa: CASSFGTTDTQYF
v_gene: TRBV5-1; j_gene: TRBJ2-2; len: 16; d_gene: TRBD2; abundance: once; CDR3nt: TGCGCCAGCAGCGGACTAGCGGGGGGGAACACCGGGGAGCTGTTTTTT; CDR3aa: CASSGLAGGNTGELFF
v_gene: TRBV28; j_gene: TRBJ2-7; len: 13; d_gene: -; abundance: -; CDR3nt: TGTGCCAGCACTTCACACAGCAACCACGAGCAGTACTTC; CDR3aa: CASTSHSNHEQYF
v_gene: TRBV19; j_gene: TRBJ2-3; len: 16; d_gene: -; abundance: -; CDR3nt: TGTGCCAGTAGTATTGGGGGAGGGGGGACCCCAGATACGCAGTATTTT; CDR3aa: CASSIGGGGTPDTQYF
v_gene: TRBV19; j_gene: TRBJ1-5; len: 16; d_gene: TRBD1; abundance: -; CDR3nt: TGTGCCAGTAGTTCCCGGGACAGGGGCTCCAATCAGCCCCAGCATTTT; CDR3aa: CASSSRDRGSNQPQHF
v_gene: TRBV11-2; j_gene: TRBJ1-2; len: 11; d_gene: -; abundance: few; CDR3nt: TGTGCCAGCAGCTTTCGGGATGGCTACACCTTC; CDR3aa: CASSFRDGYTF
v_gene: TRBV18; j_gene: TRBJ1-3; len: 16; d_gene: -; abundance: -; CDR3nt: TGTGCCAGCTCACCACAAGAGGGATGGCCTGGAAACACCATATATTTT; CDR3aa: CASSPQEGWPGNTIYF
v_gene: TRBV6-5; j_gene: TRBJ1-2; len: 15; d_gene: -; abundance: -; CDR3nt: TGTGCCAGCAGGGTACTCCTTAGAGAAAACTATGGCTACACCTTC; CDR3aa: CASRVLLRENYGYTF
v_gene: TRBV5-5; j_gene: TRBJ1-6; len: 15; d_gene: TRBD1; abundance: few; CDR3nt: TGTGCCAGCAGCTGGGGGACAGGACCTAATTCACCCCTCCACTTT; CDR3aa: CASSWGTGPNSPLHF
v_gene: TRBV3-1/TRBV3-2; j_gene: TRBJ1-1; len: 14; d_gene: -; abundance: -; CDR3nt: TGTGCCAGCAACCGAGGCGAATTGAACACTGAAGCTTTCTTT; CDR3aa: CASNRGELNTEAFF
v_gene: TRBV24-1; j_gene: TRBJ1-2; len: 16; d_gene: TRBD1; abundance: once; CDR3nt: TGTGCCACCAGTGATTCGCGGACAGGGCTATTGGATGGCTACACCTTC; CDR3aa: CATSDSRTGLLDGYTF
v_gene: TRBV18; j_gene: TRBJ2-1; len: 15; d_gene: TRBD1; abundance: -; CDR3nt: TGTGCCAGCTCACCAACCGGACAGGCGACCAATGAGCAGTTCTTC; CDR3aa: CASSPTGQATNEQFF
v_gene: TRBV5-4; j_gene: TRBJ1-4; len: 13; d_gene: -; abundance: -; CDR3nt: TGTGCCAGCAGCCTAGATAACACCGAAAAACTGTTTTTT; CDR3aa: CASSLDNTEKLFF
v_gene: TRBV7-9; j_gene: TRBJ1-2; len: 16; d_gene: TRBD1; abundance: -; CDR3nt: TGTGCCAGCAGCTTTCTGGGACAGGGGTTTTTAGGTGGCTACACCTTC; CDR3aa: CASSFLGQGFLGGYTF
v_gene: TRBV4-2; j_gene: TRBJ1-6; len: 20; d_gene: TRBD1; abundance: -; CDR3nt: TGTGCCAGCAGCCAAGACCCCGGGACAGGGGAGGGAACATATAATTCACCCCTCCACTTT; CDR3aa: CASSQDPGTGEGTYNSPLHF
v_gene: TRBV3-1/TRBV3-2; j_gene: TRBJ2-2; len: 15; d_gene: TRBD1; abundance: -; CDR3nt: TGTGCCAGCAGCCGTCGGACAGGGGGTAACGGGGAGCTGTTTTTT; CDR3aa: CASSRRTGGNGELFF
v_gene: TRBV5-1; j_gene: TRBJ2-3; len: 13; d_gene: -; abundance: few; CDR3nt: TGCGCCAGCAGGGGGGAGGGCACAGATACGCAGTATTTT; CDR3aa: CASRGEGTDTQYF
v_gene: TRBV9; j_gene: TRBJ2-3; len: 14; d_gene: -; abundance: -; CDR3nt: TGTGCCAGCAGCGTTGGACAGACCACAGATACGCAGTATTTT; CDR3aa: CASSVGQTTDTQYF
v_gene: TRBV5-4; j_gene: TRBJ1-1; len: 16; d_gene: -; abundance: -; CDR3nt: TGTGCCAGCAGCTTGCCCCTTGGGGGAGGGAACACTGAAGCTTTCTTT; CDR3aa: CASSLPLGGGNTEAFF
v_gene: TRBV27; j_gene: TRBJ2-1; len: 12; d_gene: -; abundance: -; CDR3nt: TGTGCCAGCGGACGACAGTACAATGAGCAGTTCTTC; CDR3aa: CASGRQYNEQFF
v_gene: TRBV7-9; j_gene: TRBJ2-3; len: 15; d_gene: -; abundance: -; CDR3nt: TGTGCCAGCAGCTTAGGGCCAGTTATCACAGATACGCAGTATTTT; CDR3aa: CASSLGPVITDTQYF
v_gene: TRBV6-5; j_gene: TRBJ1-6; len: 15; d_gene: -; abundance: -; CDR3nt: TGTGCCAGCAGAGGTGGAGGGTCCTATAATTCACCCCTCCACTTT; CDR3aa: CASRGGGSYNSPLHF
v_gene: TRBV5-1; j_gene: TRBJ2-7; len: 16; d_gene: -; abundance: -; CDR3nt: TGCGCCAGCAGCTTGAGGTCAGGATCGGGGGGCGCCGAGCAGTACTTC; CDR3aa: CASSLRSGSGGAEQYF
v_gene: TRBV4-1; j_gene: TRBJ2-3; len: 13; d_gene: -; abundance: few; CDR3nt: TGCGCCAGCAGCCAAGAAAGCTGGGATACGCAGTATTTT; CDR3aa: CASSQESWDTQYF
v_gene: TRBV30; j_gene: TRBJ2-2; len: 14; d_gene: -; abundance: -; CDR3nt: TGTGCCTGGAGTGTAACGGGAGCCACCGGGGAGCTGTTTTTT; CDR3aa: CAWSVTGATGELFF
v_gene: TRBV4-2; j_gene: TRBJ1-2; len: 16; d_gene: -; abundance: -; CDR3nt: TGTGCCAGCAGCCAAGAGGTCAGGATTACTAACTATGGCTACACCTTC; CDR3aa: CASSQEVRITNYGYTF
v_gene: TRBV7-9; j_gene: TRBJ2-1; len: 15; d_gene: TRBD2; abundance: -; CDR3nt: TGTGCCAGCAGCGGGCGGGTAATCTCGGGGGGTGAGCAGTTCTTC; CDR3aa: CASSGRVISGGEQFF
v_gene: TRBV28; j_gene: TRBJ1-2; len: 14; d_gene: -; abundance: -; CDR3nt: TGTGCCAGCAGTGTCCAGGGGAGGGAGTTTGGCTACACCTTC; CDR3aa: CASSVQGREFGYTF
v_gene: TRBV7-3; j_gene: TRBJ2-7; len: 13; d_gene: -; abundance: -; CDR3nt: TGTGCCAGCAGCCCCGGACACGGCCACGAGCAGTACTTC; CDR3aa: CASSPGHGHEQYF
v_gene: TRBV18; j_gene: TRBJ1-2; len: 16; d_gene: TRBD1; abundance: -; CDR3nt: TGTGCCAGCTCACCACCGGGGACAGGGGGCGGCTATGGCTACACCTTC; CDR3aa: CASSPPGTGGGYGYTF
v_gene: TRBV7-3; j_gene: TRBJ1-1; len: 16; d_gene: -; abundance: -; CDR3nt: TGTGCCAGCAGCTTAAATAGTCCGGGACAGAACACTGAAGCTTTCTTT; CDR3aa: CASSLNSPGQNTEAFF
v_gene: TRBV25-1; j_gene: TRBJ1-5; len: 15; d_gene: TRBD1; abundance: -; CDR3nt: TGTGCCAGCAGTTTGGGAGACAGGGATAATCAGCCCCAGCATTTT; CDR3aa: CASSLGDRDNQPQHF
v_gene: TRBV4-1; j_gene: TRBJ1-4; len: 17; d_gene: TRBD1; abundance: -; CDR3nt: TGCGCCAGCAGCCTAGGACCGGCGACAGGGCACGAAGAAAAACTGTTTTTT; CDR3aa: CASSLGPATGHEEKLFF
v_gene: TRBV5-1; j_gene: TRBJ2-6; len: 17; d_gene: -; abundance: once; CDR3nt: TGCGCCAGCAGCTCCGGACTCTCCCTCTCTGGGGCCAACGTCCTGACTTTC; CDR3aa: CASSSGLSLSGANVLTF
v_gene: TRBV3-1/TRBV3-2; j_gene: TRBJ1-6; len: 17; d_gene: -; abundance: -; CDR3nt: TGTGCCAGCAGCCAAGATGGTATAGGGGATTATAATTCACCCCTCCACTTT; CDR3aa: CASSQDGIGDYNSPLHF
v_gene: TRBV3-1/TRBV3-2; j_gene: TRBJ2-1; len: 16; d_gene: TRBD2; abundance: once; CDR3nt: TGTGCCAGCAGCCAAAGCGGGGGGGATTTCTACAATGAGCAGTTCTTC; CDR3aa: CASSQSGGDFYNEQFF
v_gene: TRBV3-1/TRBV3-2; j_gene: TRBJ1-2; len: 17; d_gene: TRBD1; abundance: -; CDR3nt: TGTGCCAGCAGCCAAGTTGGGGACAGGACCTTTAACTATGGCTACACCTTC; CDR3aa: CASSQVGDRTFNYGYTF